The TCR beta chain described here comes from a study of shared clonotypes between healthy human individuals. CD45RO negativity and positive selection for CCR7 defined naive CD8 cells, a population that excluded terminally differentiated effector memory CD45RA+ cells. Per sorted-subset replicate PCR, input was approximately 0.2 ug DNA, representing about 30,000 T cell genomes. Libraries were prepared by immunoSEQ multiplex PCR; TCRdb keeps only in-frame clonotypes and omits some of them. The table lists around 700,000 clones, around 90% of them singletons. Germline values: CDR1 MGHRA, CDR2 YSYEKL. Trimming cost V 0 bases and J 4 bases, with 6 bases left between them. This CDR3 has 13 residues. Concerning this clone: The target antigen is unknown.

Study-wide findings and caveats: Rarefaction revealed incomplete sorted-subset sequencing despite large depth. A handful of donors shared around 5.1% of their naive CD4 clonotypes. Sequencing depth was expected to influence donor clonotype sharing.

The material sequenced was naive CD8+ T cells sorted from blood. The source of this sequence is a young man in good health. This chain uses TRBV4-1 with TRBJ1-2; tentative D call: TRBD1 (5 bases). The CDR3 spells CASSQEGVYGYTF. In DNA, the CDR3 is TGCGCCAGCAGCCAAGAGGGGGTCTATGGCTACACCTTC.